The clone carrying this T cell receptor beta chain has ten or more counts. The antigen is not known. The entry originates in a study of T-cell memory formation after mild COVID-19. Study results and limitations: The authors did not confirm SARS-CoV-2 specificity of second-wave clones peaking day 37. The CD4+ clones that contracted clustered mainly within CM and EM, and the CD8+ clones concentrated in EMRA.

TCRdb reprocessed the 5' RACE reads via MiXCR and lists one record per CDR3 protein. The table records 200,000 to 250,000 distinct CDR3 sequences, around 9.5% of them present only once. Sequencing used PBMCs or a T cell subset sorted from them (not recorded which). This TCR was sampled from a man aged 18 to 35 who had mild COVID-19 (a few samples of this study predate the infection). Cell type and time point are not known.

The CDR3 nucleotides are TGCGCCAGCAGCCCCCGTCCCGGGGATCGGGCTTTCTTT. This gives the protein CASSPRPGDRAFF. The chain is built from TRBV5-1 and TRBJ1-1; D not resolved. V lost 4 bases and J lost 11, with 18 bases in between. Germline V gene lookup returns CDR1 SGHRS and CDR2 YFSETQ. There are 13 residues in the CDR3.